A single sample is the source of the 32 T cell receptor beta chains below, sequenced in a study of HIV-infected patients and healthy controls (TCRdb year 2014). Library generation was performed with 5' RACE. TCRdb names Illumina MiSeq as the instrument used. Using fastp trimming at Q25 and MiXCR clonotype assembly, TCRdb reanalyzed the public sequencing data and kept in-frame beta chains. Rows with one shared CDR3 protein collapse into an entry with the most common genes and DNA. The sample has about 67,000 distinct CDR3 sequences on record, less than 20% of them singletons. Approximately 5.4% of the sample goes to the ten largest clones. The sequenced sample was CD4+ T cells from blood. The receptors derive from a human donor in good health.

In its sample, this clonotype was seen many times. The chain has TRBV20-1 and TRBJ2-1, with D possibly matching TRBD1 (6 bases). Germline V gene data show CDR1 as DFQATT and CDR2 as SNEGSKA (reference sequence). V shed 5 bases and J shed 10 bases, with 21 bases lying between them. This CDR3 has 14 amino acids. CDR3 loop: CSAQNPKTGDEQFF. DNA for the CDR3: TGCAGTGCTCAGAACCCGAAGACAGGCGACGAGCAGTTCTTC.

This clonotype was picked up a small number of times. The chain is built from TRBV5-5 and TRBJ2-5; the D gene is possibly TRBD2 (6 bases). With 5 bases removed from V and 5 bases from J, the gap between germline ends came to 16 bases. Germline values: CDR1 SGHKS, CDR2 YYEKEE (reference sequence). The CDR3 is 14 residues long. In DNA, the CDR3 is TGTGCCAGCAGTGGGACGGAGGGATCGGAGACCCAGTACTTC. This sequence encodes CASSGTEGSETQYF.

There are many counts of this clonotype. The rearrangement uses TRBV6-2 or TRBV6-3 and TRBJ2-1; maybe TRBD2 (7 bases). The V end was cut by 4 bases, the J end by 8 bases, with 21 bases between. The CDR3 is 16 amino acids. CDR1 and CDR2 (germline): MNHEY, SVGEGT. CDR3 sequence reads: CASSSPGGGSGDEQFF. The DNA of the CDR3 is TGTGCCAGCAGTTCGCCCGGGGGCGGGAGTGGGGATGAGCAGTTCTTC.

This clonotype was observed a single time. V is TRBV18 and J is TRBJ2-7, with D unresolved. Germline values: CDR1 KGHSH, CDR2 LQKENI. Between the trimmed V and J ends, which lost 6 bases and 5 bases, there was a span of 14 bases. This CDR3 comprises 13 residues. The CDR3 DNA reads TGTGCCAGCTCCCTCCTCTCGAGAGACGAGCAGTACTTC. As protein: CASSLLSRDEQYF. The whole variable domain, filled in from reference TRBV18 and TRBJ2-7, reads NAGVMQNPRHLVRRRGQEARLRCSPMKGHSHVYWYRQLPEEGLKFMVYLQKENIIDESGMPKERFSAEFPKEGPSILRIQQVVRGDSAAYFCASSLLSRDEQYFGPGTRLTVT.

The CDR3 loop reads CASSRGTNTEAFF. CDR3 nucleotide sequence: TGTGCCAGCAGCCGCGGGACGAACACTGAAGCTTTCTTT. This rearrangement joins TRBV7-3 to TRBJ1-1; the D gene is possibly TRBD1 (5 bases). Trimming shortened V by 5 bases and J by 1 base, and 8 bases separated the two germline ends. In germline, CDR1 is SGHTA, CDR2 FQGTGA. The length of the CDR3 is 13 residues.

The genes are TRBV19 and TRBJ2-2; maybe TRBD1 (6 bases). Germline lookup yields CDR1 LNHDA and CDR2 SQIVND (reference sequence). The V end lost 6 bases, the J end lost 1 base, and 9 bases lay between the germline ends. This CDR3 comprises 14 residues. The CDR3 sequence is CASRQDRNTGELFF. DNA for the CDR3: TGTGCCAGTAGACAGGACAGGAACACCGGGGAGCTGTTTTTT.

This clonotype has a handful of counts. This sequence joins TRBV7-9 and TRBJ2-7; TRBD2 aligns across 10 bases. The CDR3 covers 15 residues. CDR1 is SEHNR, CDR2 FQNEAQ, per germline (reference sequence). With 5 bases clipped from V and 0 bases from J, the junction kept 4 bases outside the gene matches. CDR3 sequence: CASSALAGASYEQYF. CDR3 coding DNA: TGTGCCAGCAGCGCCCTAGCGGGGGCCTCCTACGAGCAGTACTTC. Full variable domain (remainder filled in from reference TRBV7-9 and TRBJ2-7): DTGVSQNPRHKITKRGQNVTFRCDPISEHNRLYWYRQTLGQGPEFLTYFQNEAQLEKSRLLSDRFSAERPKGSFSTLEIQRTEQGDSAMYLCASSALAGASYEQYFGPGTRLTVT.

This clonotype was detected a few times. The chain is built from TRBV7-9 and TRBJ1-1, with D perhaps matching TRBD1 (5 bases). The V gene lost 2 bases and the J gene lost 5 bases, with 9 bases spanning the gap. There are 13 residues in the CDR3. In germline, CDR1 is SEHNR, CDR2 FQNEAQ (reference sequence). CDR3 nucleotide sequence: TGTGCCAGCAGCTTACAGGGAAGGACTGAAGCTTTCTTT. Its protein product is CASSLQGRTEAFF. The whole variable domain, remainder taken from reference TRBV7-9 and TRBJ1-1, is DTGVSQNPRHKITKRGQNVTFRCDPISEHNRLYWYRQTLGQGPEFLTYFQNEAQLEKSRLLSDRFSAERPKGSFSTLEIQRTEQGDSAMYLCASSLQGRTEAFFGQGTRLTVV.

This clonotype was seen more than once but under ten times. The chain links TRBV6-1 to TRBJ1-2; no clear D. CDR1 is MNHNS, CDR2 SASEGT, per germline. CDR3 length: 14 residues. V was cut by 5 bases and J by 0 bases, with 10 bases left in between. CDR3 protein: CASSSRASNYGYTF. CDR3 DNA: TGTGCCAGCAGTTCCAGAGCTTCTAACTATGGCTACACCTTC.

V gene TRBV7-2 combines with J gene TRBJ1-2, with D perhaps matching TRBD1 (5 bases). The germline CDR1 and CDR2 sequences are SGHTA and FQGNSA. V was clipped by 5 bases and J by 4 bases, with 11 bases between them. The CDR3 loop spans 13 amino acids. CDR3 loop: CASSRAGGYGYTF. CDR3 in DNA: TGTGCCAGCAGCCGCGCGGGGGGCTATGGCTACACCTTC.

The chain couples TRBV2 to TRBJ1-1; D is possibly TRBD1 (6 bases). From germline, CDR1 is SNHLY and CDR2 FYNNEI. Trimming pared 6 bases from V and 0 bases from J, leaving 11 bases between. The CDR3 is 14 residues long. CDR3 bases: TGTGCCAGCAGAAAACAGGGATTGAACACTGAAGCTTTCTTT. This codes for CASRKQGLNTEAFF.

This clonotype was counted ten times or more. The DNA of the CDR3 is TGCAGCGTTGAGGCAGGGCGGTTTGTGGGCAATGAGCAGTTCTTC. This translates into CSVEAGRFVGNEQFF. V and J are TRBV29-1 and TRBJ2-1; possibly TRBD1 for D (5 bases). Germline values: CDR1 SQVTM, CDR2 ANQGSEA. V lost 3 bases, J lost 6 bases, and 18 bases lay in between. The CDR3 spans 15 residues.

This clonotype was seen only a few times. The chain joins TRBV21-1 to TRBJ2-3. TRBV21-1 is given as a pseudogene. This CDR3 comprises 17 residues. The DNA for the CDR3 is TGTGCCAGCAGCAAAGATAGTAGACCAGGAGATTTGGATACGCAGTATTTT. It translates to CASSKDSRPGDLDTQYF.

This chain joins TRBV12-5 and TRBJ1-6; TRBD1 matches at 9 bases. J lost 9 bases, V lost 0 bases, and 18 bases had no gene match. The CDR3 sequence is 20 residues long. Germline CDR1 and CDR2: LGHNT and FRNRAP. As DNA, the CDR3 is TGTGCTAGTGGTTTGGTAGCTGGGACAGGGAATGAGTCTGGGGGTTCACCCCTCCACTTT. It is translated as CASGLVAGTGNESGGSPLHF.

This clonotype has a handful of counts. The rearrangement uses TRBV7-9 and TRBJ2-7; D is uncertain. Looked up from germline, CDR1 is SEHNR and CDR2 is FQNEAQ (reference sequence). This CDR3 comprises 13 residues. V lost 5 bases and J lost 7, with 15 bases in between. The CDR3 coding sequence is TGTGCCAGCAGCGCCCAATCCGTTTGGGAGCAGTACTTC. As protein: CASSAQSVWEQYF.

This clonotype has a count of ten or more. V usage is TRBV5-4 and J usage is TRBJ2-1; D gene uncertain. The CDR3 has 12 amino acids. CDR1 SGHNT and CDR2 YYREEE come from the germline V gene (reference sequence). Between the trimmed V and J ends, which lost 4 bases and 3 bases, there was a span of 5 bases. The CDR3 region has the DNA TGTGCCAGCAGCCAAGACTACAATGAGCAGTTCTTC. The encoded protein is CASSQDYNEQFF.

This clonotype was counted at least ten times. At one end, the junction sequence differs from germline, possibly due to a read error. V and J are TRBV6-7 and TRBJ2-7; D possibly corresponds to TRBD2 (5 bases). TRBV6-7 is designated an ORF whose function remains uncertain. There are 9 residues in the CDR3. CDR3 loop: CASTKRPLF. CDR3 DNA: TGTGCCAGCACGAAGCGGCCCCTCTTC.

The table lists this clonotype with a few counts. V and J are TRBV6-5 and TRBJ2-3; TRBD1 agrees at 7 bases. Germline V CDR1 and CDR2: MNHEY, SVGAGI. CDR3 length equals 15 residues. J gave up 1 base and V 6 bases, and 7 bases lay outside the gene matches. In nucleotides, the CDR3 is TGTGCCAGCAGCCCCCTTGACAGGGGCACAGATACGCAGTATTTT. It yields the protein CASSPLDRGTDTQYF.

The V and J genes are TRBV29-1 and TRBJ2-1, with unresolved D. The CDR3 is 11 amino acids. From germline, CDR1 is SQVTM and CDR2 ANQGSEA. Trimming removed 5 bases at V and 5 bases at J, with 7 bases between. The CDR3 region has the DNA TGCAGCGTTTTCCGGAACAATGAGCAGTTCTTC. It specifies CSVFRNNEQFF.

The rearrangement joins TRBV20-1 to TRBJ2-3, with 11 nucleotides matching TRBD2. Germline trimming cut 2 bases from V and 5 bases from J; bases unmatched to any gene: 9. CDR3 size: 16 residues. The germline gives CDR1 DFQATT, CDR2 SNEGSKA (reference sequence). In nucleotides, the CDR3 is TGCAGTGCTAGACGGACAGATGGACTAGCGGGAGATACGCAGTATTTT. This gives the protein CSARRTDGLAGDTQYF.

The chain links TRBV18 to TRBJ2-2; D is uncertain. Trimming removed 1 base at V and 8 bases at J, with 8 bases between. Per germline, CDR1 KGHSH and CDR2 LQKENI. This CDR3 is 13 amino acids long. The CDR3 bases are TGTGCCAGCTCACCACAGGAAACAGGGGAGCTGTTTTTT. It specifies CASSPQETGELFF. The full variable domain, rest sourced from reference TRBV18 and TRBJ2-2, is NAGVMQNPRHLVRRRGQEARLRCSPMKGHSHVYWYRQLPEEGLKFMVYLQKENIIDESGMPKERFSAEFPKEGPSILRIQQVVRGDSAAYFCASSPQETGELFFGEGSRLTVL.

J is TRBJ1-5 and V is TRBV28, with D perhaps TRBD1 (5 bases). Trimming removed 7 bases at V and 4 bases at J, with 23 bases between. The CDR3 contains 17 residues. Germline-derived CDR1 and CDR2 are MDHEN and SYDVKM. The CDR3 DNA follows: TGTGCCAGCATAACACATCGGGACTTAGCTAAGAATCAGCCCCAGCATTTT. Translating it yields CASITHRDLAKNQPQHF.

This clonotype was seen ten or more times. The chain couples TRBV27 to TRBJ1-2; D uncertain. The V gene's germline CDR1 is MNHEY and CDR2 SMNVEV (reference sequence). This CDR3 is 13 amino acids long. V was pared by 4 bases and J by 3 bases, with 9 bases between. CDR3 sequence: CASSSEGYYGYTF. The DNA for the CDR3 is TGTGCCAGCAGTTCTGAGGGCTACTATGGCTACACCTTC.

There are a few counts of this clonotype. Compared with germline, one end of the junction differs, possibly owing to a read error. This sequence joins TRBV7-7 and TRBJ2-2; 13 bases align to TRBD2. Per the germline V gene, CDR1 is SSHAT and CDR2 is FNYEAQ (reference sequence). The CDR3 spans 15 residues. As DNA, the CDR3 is TGTGCTAGCAGCTCCGGACTAGCGGGAGCCGGGGAGCTGTTTTTT. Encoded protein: CASSSGLAGAGELFF.

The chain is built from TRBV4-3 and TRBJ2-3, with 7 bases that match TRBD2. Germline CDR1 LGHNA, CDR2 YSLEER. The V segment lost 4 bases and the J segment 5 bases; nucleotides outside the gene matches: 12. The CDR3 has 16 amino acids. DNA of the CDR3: TGCGCCAGCAGCCCCCGCGGGGCGGGAGTGGGAGATACGCAGTATTTT. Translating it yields CASSPRGAGVGDTQYF.

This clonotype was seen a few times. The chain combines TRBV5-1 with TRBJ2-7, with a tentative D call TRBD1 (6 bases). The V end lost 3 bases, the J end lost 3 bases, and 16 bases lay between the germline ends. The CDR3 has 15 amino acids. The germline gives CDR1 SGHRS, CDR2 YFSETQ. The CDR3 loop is CASSYLQGFNYEQYF. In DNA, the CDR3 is TGCGCCAGCAGCTATCTTCAGGGGTTTAACTACGAGCAGTACTTC.

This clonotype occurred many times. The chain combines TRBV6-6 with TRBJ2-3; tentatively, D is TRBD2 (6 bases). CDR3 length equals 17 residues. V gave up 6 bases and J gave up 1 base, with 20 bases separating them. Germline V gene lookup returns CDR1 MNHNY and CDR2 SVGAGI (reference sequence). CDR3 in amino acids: CASSLPTRSFGTDTQYF. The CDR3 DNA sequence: TGTGCCAGCAGCCTCCCGACTAGATCATTCGGCACAGATACGCAGTATTTT.

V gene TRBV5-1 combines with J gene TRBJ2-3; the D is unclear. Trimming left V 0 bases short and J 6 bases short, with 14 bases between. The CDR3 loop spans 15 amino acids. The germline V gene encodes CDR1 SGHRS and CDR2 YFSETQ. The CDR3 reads CASSLEWPGADTQYF. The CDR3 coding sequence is TGCGCCAGCAGCTTGGAATGGCCCGGTGCGGATACGCAGTATTTT. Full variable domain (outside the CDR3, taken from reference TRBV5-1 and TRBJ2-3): KAGVTQTPRYLIKTRGQQVTLSCSPISGHRSVSWYQQTPGQGLQFLFEYFSETQRNKGNFPGRFSGRQFSNSRSEMNVSTLELGDSALYLCASSLEWPGADTQYFGPGTRLTVL.

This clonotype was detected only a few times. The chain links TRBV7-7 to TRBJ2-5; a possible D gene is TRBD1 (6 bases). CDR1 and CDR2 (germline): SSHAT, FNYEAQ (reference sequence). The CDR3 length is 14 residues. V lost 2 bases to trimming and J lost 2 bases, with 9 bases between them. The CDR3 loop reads CASSLIQGQETQYF. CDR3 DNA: TGTGCCAGCAGCTTAATTCAGGGGCAAGAGACCCAGTACTTC.

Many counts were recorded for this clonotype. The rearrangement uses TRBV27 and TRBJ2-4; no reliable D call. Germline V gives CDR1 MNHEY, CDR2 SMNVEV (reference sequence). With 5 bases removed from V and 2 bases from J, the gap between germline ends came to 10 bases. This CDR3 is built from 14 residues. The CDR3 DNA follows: TGTGCCAGCAGTCCTCAGTCCCCCAAAAACATTCAGTACTTC. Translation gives CASSPQSPKNIQYF.

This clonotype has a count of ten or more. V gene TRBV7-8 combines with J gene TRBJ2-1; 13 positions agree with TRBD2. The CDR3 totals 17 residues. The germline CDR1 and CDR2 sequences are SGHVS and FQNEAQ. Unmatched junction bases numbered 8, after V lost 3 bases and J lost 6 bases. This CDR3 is CASSFDAGLAGRNEQFF. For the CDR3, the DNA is TGTGCCAGCAGCTTCGACGCGGGACTAGCGGGGCGCAATGAGCAGTTCTTC.

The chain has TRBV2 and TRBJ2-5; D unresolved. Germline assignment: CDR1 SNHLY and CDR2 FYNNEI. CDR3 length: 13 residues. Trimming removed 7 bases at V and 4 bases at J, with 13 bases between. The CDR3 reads CASTLSSIETQYF. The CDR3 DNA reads TGTGCCAGCACCCTATCTTCTATAGAGACCCAGTACTTC.